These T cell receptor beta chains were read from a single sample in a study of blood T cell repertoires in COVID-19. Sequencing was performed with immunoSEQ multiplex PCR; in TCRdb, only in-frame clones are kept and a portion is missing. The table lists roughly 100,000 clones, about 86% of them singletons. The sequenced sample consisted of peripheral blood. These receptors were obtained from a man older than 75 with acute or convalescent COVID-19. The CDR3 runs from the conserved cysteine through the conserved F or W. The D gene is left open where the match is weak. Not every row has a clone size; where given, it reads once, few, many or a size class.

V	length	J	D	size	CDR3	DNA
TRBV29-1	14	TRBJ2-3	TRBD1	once	CSVGGGQGSDTQYF	TGCAGCGTTGGAGGGGGACAGGGGTCAGATACGCAGTATTTT
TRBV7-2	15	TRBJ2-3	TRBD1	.	CASSSTGGWGDTQYF	TGTGCCAGCAGCTCTACAGGGGGCTGGGGAGATACGCAGTATTTT
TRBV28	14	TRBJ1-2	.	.	CASSGSGAGYGYTF	TGTGCCAGCAGTGGATCAGGGGCCGGCTATGGCTACACCTTC
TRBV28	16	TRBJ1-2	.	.	CASSSLGEARSYGYTF	TGTGCCAGCAGTTCACTAGGCGAGGCTAGGAGCTATGGCTACACCTTC
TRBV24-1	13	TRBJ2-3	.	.	CATSDWTGDTQYF	TGTGCCACCAGTGATTGGACTGGTGATACGCAGTATTTT
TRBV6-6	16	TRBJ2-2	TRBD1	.	CASSYSGGANTGELFF	TGTGCCAGCAGTTACTCAGGGGGCGCGAACACCGGGGAGCTGTTTTTT
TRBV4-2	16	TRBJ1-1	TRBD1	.	CASSQSIGTGVTEAFF	TGTGCCAGCAGCCAATCCATCGGGACAGGGGTGACTGAAGCTTTCTTT
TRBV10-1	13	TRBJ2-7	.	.	CASSPRARYEQYF	TGCGCCAGCAGCCCGAGAGCCCGCTACGAGCAGTACTTC
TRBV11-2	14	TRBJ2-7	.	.	CASSFQVEGYEQYF	TGTGCCAGCAGCTTCCAGGTGGAGGGCTACGAGCAGTACTTC
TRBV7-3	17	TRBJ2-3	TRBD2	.	CASSLGGSGSGTDTQYF	TGTGCCAGCAGCTTAGGGGGTAGCGGGAGCGGCACAGATACGCAGTATTTT
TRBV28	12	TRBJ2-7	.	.	CASMGEYYEQYF	TGTGCCAGCATGGGAGAGTATTACGAGCAGTACTTC
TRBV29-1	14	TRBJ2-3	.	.	CSVHYLTTTDTQYF	TGCAGCGTTCACTACCTGACGACCACAGATACGCAGTATTTT
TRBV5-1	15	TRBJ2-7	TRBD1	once	CASSPPGQAIYEQYF	TGCGCCAGCAGTCCTCCGGGACAGGCGATCTACGAGCAGTACTTC
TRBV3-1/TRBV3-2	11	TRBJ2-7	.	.	CASSQGGEQYF	TGTGCCAGCAGCCAGGGGGGCGAGCAGTACTTC
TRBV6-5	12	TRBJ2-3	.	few	CASSYSGDTQYF	TGTGCCAGCAGTTACTCCGGAGATACGCAGTATTTT
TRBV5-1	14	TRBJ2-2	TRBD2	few	CASSDGRVGGELFF	TGCGCCAGCAGCGACGGGAGGGTCGGCGGGGAGCTGTTTTTT
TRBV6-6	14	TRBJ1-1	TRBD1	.	CASSTPGGASQAFF	TGTGCCAGCAGTACTCCAGGGGGCGCTTCTCAAGCTTTCTTT
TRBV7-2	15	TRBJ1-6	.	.	CASNLLLVGDSPLHF	TGTGCCAGCAACTTACTTTTGGTAGGGGATTCACCCCTCCACTTT
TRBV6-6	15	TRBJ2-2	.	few	CASSYGTKYTGELFF	TGTGCCAGCAGTTACGGGACAAAGTACACCGGGGAGCTGTTTTTT
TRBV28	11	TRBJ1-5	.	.	CASSFRQPQHF	TGTGCCAGCAGTTTTCGTCAGCCCCAGCATTTT
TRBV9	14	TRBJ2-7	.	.	CASTQNAQAYEQYF	TGTGCCAGCACCCAAAATGCGCAGGCCTACGAGCAGTACTTC
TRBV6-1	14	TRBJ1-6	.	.	CASSEAVPRSPLHF	TGTGCCAGCAGTGAAGCCGTGCCACGGTCACCCCTCCACTTT
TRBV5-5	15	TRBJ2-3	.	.	CASSLRLAGTDTQYF	TGTGCCAGCAGCTTGAGGCTAGCTGGGACAGATACGCAGTATTTT
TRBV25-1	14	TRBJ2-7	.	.	CASGGHWETDEQYF	TGTGCCAGCGGGGGCCACTGGGAAACGGACGAGCAGTACTTC
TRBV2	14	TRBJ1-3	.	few	CASSELTVGNTIYF	TGTGCCAGCAGTGAACTGACAGTCGGAAACACCATATATTTT
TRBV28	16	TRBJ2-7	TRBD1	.	CASRQKGTGRQHEQYF	TGTGCCAGCAGACAAAAAGGGACAGGGCGGCAGCACGAGCAGTACTTC
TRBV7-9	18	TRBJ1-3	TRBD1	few	CASSLARQGLSSGNTIYF	TGTGCCAGCAGCTTAGCAAGACAGGGGTTAAGCTCTGGAAACACCATATATTTT
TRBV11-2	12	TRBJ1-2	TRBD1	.	CASSSGGVGYTF	TGTGCCAGCAGCTCAGGGGGCGTTGGCTACACCTTC
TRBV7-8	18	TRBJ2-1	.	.	CASSLQVLGPSTHNEQFF	TGTGCCAGCAGCTTACAGGTCTTGGGTCCTAGCACCCACAATGAGCAGTTCTTC
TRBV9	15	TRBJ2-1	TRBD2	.	CASSATSAYYNEQFF	TGTGCCAGCAGCGCGACTAGCGCCTACTACAATGAGCAGTTCTTC
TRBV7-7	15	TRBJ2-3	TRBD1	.	CASSLTGGAWDTQYF	TGTGCTAGCAGCCTAACAGGGGGCGCATGGGATACGCAGTATTTT
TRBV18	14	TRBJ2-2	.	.	CASSPETTTGELFF	TGTGCCAGCTCACCAGAAACTACCACCGGGGAGCTGTTTTTT
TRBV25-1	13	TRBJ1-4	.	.	CASSEGAREKLFF	TGTGCCAGCAGTGAGGGGGCTAGGGAAAAACTGTTTTTT
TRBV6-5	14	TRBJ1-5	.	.	CASSYDGGSQPQHF	TGTGCCAGCAGTTACGATGGCGGTAGTCAGCCCCAGCATTTT
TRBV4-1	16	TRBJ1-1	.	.	CASSPIGRQMNTEAFF	TGCGCCAGCAGTCCCATTGGGCGACAGATGAACACTGAAGCTTTCTTT
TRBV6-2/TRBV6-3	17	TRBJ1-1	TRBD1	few	CASSSGQGRFWNTEAFF	TGTGCCAGCAGTTCGGGACAGGGTCGGTTTTGGAACACTGAAGCTTTCTTT
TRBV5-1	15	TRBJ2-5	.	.	CASSLGGVGQETQYF	TGCGCCAGCAGCTTGGGCGGCGTCGGCCAAGAGACCCAGTACTTC
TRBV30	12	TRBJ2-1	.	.	CAWSVFNSEQFF	TGTGCCTGGAGTGTTTTCAACTCTGAGCAGTTCTTC
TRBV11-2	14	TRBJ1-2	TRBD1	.	CASSLGTGGDGYTF	TGTGCCAGCAGCTTAGGAACAGGGGGCGATGGCTACACCTTC
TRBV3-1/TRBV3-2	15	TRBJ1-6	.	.	CASSQVMGAGSPLHF	TGTGCCAGCAGCCAAGTCATGGGGGCTGGGTCACCCCTCCACTTT
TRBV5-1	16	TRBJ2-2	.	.	CASSQGPQGATGELFF	TGCGCCAGCAGCCAGGGGCCACAGGGCGCGACCGGGGAGCTGTTTTTT
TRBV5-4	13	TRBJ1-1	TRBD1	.	CASSLDFGTGPFF	TGTGCCAGCAGCTTGGATTTTGGGACAGGGCCTTTCTTT
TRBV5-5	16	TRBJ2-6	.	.	CASSLALGGGANVLTF	TGTGCCAGCAGCTTGGCGTTGGGGGGTGGGGCCAACGTCCTGACTTTC
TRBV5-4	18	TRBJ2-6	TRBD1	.	CASSTRTGGAGGANVLTF	TGTGCCAGCAGCACGCGGACAGGGGGCGCGGGAGGGGCCAACGTCCTGACTTTC
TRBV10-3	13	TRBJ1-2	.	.	CAISESEDYGYTF	TGTGCCATCAGTGAGTCTGAGGACTATGGCTACACCTTC
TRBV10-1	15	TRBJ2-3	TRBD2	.	CASSLLAGVGDTQYF	TGCGCCAGCAGCTTACTAGCGGGAGTCGGAGATACGCAGTATTTT
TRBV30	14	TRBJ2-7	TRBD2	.	CAWESGGSSYEQYF	TGTGCCTGGGAAAGCGGGGGCTCTTCCTACGAGCAGTACTTC
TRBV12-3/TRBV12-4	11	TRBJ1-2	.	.	CASKRDYGYTF	TGTGCCAGCAAGAGAGACTATGGCTACACCTTC
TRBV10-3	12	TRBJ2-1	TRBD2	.	CATGTSVNEQFF	TGTGCCACAGGGACTAGCGTTAATGAGCAGTTCTTC
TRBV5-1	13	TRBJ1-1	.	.	CASSTREITEAFF	TGCGCCAGCAGCACCCGGGAAATCACTGAAGCTTTCTTT
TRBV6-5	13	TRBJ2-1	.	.	CASSRLRENEQFF	TGTGCCAGCAGTCGCCTCCGGGAGAATGAGCAGTTCTTC
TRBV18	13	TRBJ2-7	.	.	CASSPGEAYEQYF	TGTGCCAGCTCACCAGGGGAGGCCTACGAGCAGTACTTC
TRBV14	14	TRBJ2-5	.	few	CASSKRLLQETQYF	TGTGCCAGCAGCAAGCGTCTGTTACAAGAGACCCAGTACTTC
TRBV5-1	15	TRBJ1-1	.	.	CASSLEWGPNTEAFF	TGCGCCAGCAGCTTGGAGTGGGGCCCGAACACTGAAGCTTTCTTT
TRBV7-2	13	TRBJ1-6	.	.	CATTGTLNSPLHF	TGTGCCACTACCGGGACACTAAATTCACCCCTCCACTTT